This T cell receptor beta chain was documented in a study of T cell changes during pregnancy in multiple sclerosis. Sequencing used immunoSEQ multiplex PCR; TCRdb keeps in-frame clones, though not all of them. The sample records 30,000 to 40,000 clones, approximately 94% being singletons. This TCR was recovered from a female donor with multiple sclerosis, enrolled in a pregnancy study. Sample: CD4+ T cells from peripheral blood mononuclear cells, taken in the second trimester of pregnancy.

The CDR3, as DNA: TGTGCCAGCAGCTTAGTGCGGGGGACTTTTCCGAACACCGGGGAGCTGTTTTTT. Translating gives CASSLVRGTFPNTGELFF. This sequence joins TRBV7-6 and TRBJ2-2, with TRBD2 matching over 7 bases. The CDR3 length is 18 residues. V was pared by 1 base and J by 0 bases, with 8 bases of the junction left unmatched. Looked up from germline, CDR1 is SGHVS and CDR2 is FNYEAQ.